This is a list of T cell receptor beta chains from one sample in a study of OX40 agonist ivuxolimab in advanced cancers. The repertoire was sequenced with immunoSEQ multiplex PCR; TCRdb's copy has only in-frame clones and lacks some. The sample contains about 24,000 clones, around two thirds of which appear only once. The sequencing used CD4+ or CD8+ T cells sorted from blood, collected in a trial of the OX40 agonist ivuxolimab. The receptors here all came from an adult with an advanced solid tumor such as melanoma, head and neck, liver or kidney cancer. CDR3s include the opening cysteine and the closing phenylalanine or tryptophan. The order of the fields is clone size, V gene, J gene, D gene, CDR3 DNA, CDR3 protein. A D gene is named only where the DNA matches it firmly. Clone sizes are given selectively: once, few, many, or a class where the clone is expanded.

size: NA
V: TRBV9
J: TRBJ1-5
D: NA
DNA: TGTGCCAGCAGCGTAGCGGACTGGGGACAGCCCCAGCATTTT
CDR3: CASSVADWGQPQHF

size: few
V: TRBV19
J: TRBJ1-2
D: TRBD1
DNA: TGTGCCAGTAGCGCCGGACAGGGCGGGATTCACTATGGCTACACCTTC
CDR3: CASSAGQGGIHYGYTF

size: NA
V: TRBV15
J: TRBJ1-1
D: NA
DNA: TGTGCCACCAGCCGATGGAACACTGAAGCTTTCTTT
CDR3: CATSRWNTEAFF

size: NA
V: TRBV7-9
J: TRBJ2-3
D: TRBD1
DNA: TGTGCCAGCAAGGGGGGACAGGGAGACATTTGGACAGATACGCAGTATTTT
CDR3: CASKGGQGDIWTDTQYF

size: NA
V: TRBV6-1
J: TRBJ1-2
D: NA
DNA: TGTGCCAGCAGTGAAGCGCTCGGACAGAACTATGGCTACACCTTC
CDR3: CASSEALGQNYGYTF

size: NA
V: TRBV30
J: TRBJ1-2
D: NA
DNA: TGTGCCTGGAGAACAGGGTCAGGCGGCTACACCTTC
CDR3: CAWRTGSGGYTF

size: NA
V: TRBV13
J: TRBJ2-7
D: NA
DNA: TGTGCCAGCAGCTTATCGGGCTTTTACGAGCAGTACTTC
CDR3: CASSLSGFYEQYF

size: NA
V: TRBV4-2
J: TRBJ1-3
D: TRBD1
DNA: TGTGCCAGCAGCCAAGACGACAGGGGGCTCCCTGGAAACACCATATATTTT
CDR3: CASSQDDRGLPGNTIYF

size: NA
V: TRBV7-8
J: TRBJ1-1
D: TRBD1
DNA: TGTGCCAGCAGCCCCGGACAGGGTAACACTGAAGCTTTCTTT
CDR3: CASSPGQGNTEAFF

size: NA
V: TRBV10-3
J: TRBJ2-5
D: NA
DNA: TGTGCCATCAGTGAGTCGGAAGTATGGACCGAGACCCAGTACTTC
CDR3: CAISESEVWTETQYF

size: once
V: TRBV9
J: TRBJ1-1
D: NA
DNA: TGTGCCAGCAGCTCCGAGAGTGGTGGCACTGAAGCTTTCTTT
CDR3: CASSSESGGTEAFF

size: NA
V: TRBV6-6
J: TRBJ1-1
D: NA
DNA: TGTGCCAGCCTCAGGGCGACAAGGTATGCTTTCTTT
CDR3: CASLRATRYAFF

size: NA
V: TRBV11-2
J: TRBJ2-7
D: NA
DNA: TGTGCCAGCAGCTCAATTGACAGGCCCCTCTACGAGCAGTACTTC
CDR3: CASSSIDRPLYEQYF

size: NA
V: TRBV19
J: TRBJ2-1
D: TRBD2
DNA: TGTGCCAGTAGTCCGACACAGCGGGGTAGGTACAATGAGCAGTTCTTC
CDR3: CASSPTQRGRYNEQFF

size: NA
V: TRBV27
J: TRBJ2-1
D: NA
DNA: TGTGCCAGCAGTTTGGGGTTCTACAATGAGCAGTTCTTC
CDR3: CASSLGFYNEQFF

size: NA
V: TRBV10-3
J: TRBJ2-3
D: NA
DNA: TGTGCCACCTGGAGGGGAGGGGGTACGCAGTATTTT
CDR3: CATWRGGGTQYF

size: once
V: TRBV28
J: TRBJ2-1
D: TRBD2
DNA: TGTGCCAGCAGTACCTTCGGGGAGGGATGGGACAATGAGCAGTTCTTC
CDR3: CASSTFGEGWDNEQFF

size: NA
V: TRBV5-4
J: TRBJ2-7
D: NA
DNA: TGTGCCAGCACCATAACAGGGATTTACTCCTACGAGCAGTACTTC
CDR3: CASTITGIYSYEQYF

size: NA
V: TRBV4-3
J: TRBJ1-1
D: NA
DNA: TGCGCCAGCAGCCGTGGGTTAAGGGGGTCGGACACTGAAGCTTTCTTT
CDR3: CASSRGLRGSDTEAFF

size: NA
V: TRBV9
J: TRBJ2-1
D: TRBD2
DNA: TGTGCCAGCAGCGCCGAGGGTAGCGGGGGGGCCGATGAGCAGTTCTTC
CDR3: CASSAEGSGGADEQFF

size: once
V: TRBV7-3
J: TRBJ2-7
D: NA
DNA: TGTGCCAGCAGCGGAGGGGGCGAGCAGTACTTC
CDR3: CASSGGGEQYF

size: NA
V: TRBV28
J: TRBJ2-5
D: NA
DNA: TGTGCCAGCAGTGTCAGGGGCGCTAAATCCGAGACCCAGTACTTC
CDR3: CASSVRGAKSETQYF

size: NA
V: TRBV6-5
J: TRBJ1-2
D: TRBD1
DNA: TGTGCCAGCAGTTTGACAGGGTATGGCTACACCTTC
CDR3: CASSLTGYGYTF

size: NA
V: TRBV7-2
J: TRBJ2-1
D: TRBD2
DNA: TGTGCCAGCACCTTTACCGCGGGGGTTTCCTACAATGAGCAGTTCTTC
CDR3: CASTFTAGVSYNEQFF

size: NA
V: TRBV6-1
J: TRBJ1-5
D: NA
DNA: TGTGCCAGCAGGACGGCCTACTCGGGCAATCAGCCCCAGCATTTT
CDR3: CASRTAYSGNQPQHF

size: NA
V: TRBV9
J: TRBJ2-7
D: TRBD1
DNA: TGTGCCAGCAGCGGACAGGGGAGTGACGAGCAGTACTTC
CDR3: CASSGQGSDEQYF

size: NA
V: TRBV30
J: TRBJ2-7
D: TRBD1
DNA: TGTGCCTGGAGTGGACAGGGGAACGAGCAGTACTTC
CDR3: CAWSGQGNEQYF

size: few
V: TRBV27
J: TRBJ2-7
D: NA
DNA: TGTGCCAGCAGTTTATCGGACGGCTCCTACGAGCAGTACTTC
CDR3: CASSLSDGSYEQYF